This record covers a single T cell receptor (beta chain). Antigen unknown. This sample is drawn from a study of post-analysis software for immune sequencing data. Study-level background: Relapsing-remitting, secondary progressive and progressive-relapsing forms made up the multiple sclerosis disease courses.

The CDR3 is 17 amino acids. The V gene's germline CDR1 is SGHRS and CDR2 YFSETQ. V was shortened by 0 bases and J by 0 bases, with 15 bases between the two germline ends. Study-wide results and limits: Patients had higher frequencies than controls of five TRBV segments, including TRBV5-6, TRBV5-1 and TRBV20-1. People with multiple sclerosis had a significantly lower normalized Chao1 diversity than controls did.

TCR beta cDNA libraries included unique molecular identifiers. T cells numbering roughly 1 to 10 million yielded roughly 0.5 million cDNA molecules. MiXCR, run by TCRdb on the PCR reads, gives a single entry per CDR3 protein. The table has fewer than 850,000 distinct CDR3 sequences, under 60% seen once. The chain is built from TRBV5-1 and TRBJ1-2, with D unresolved. This clonotype originated in a girl aged 10-17 years with multiple sclerosis. Sequencing was carried out using blood. The CDR3: CASSLVLAGGPNYGYTF. The DNA of the CDR3 is TGCGCCAGCAGCTTGGTGTTAGCGGGAGGACCTAACTATGGCTACACCTTC. Full variable domain (rest looked up from reference TRBV5-1 and TRBJ1-2): KAGVTQTPRYLIKTRGQQVTLSCSPISGHRSVSWYQQTPGQGLQFLFEYFSETQRNKGNFPGRFSGRQFSNSRSEMNVSTLELGDSALYLCASSLVLAGGPNYGYTFGSGTRLTVV.